The 14 T cell receptor beta chains in this list originate from one sample, sequenced in a study of cytomegalovirus exposure and HLA in healthy donors. Sequencing was performed with immunoSEQ multiplex PCR; in TCRdb, only in-frame clones are kept and a portion is missing. This table has 70,000 to 75,000 clones, 85% to 95% appearing once. Sequenced sample: PBMCs. These TCRs come from a woman younger than 30 in good health and CMV-seropositive.

The V gene is TRBV25-1, the J gene TRBJ2-5; tentative D call: TRBD2 (5 bases). CDR1 and CDR2 from the germline V gene are MGHDK and SYGVNS. This CDR3 has 11 residues. In nucleotides, the CDR3 is TGTGCTGTTCTAGCACAAGAGACCCAGTACTTC. It codes for CAVLAQETQYF.

The count of this clone is one. The junction shows a germline mismatch at one end, possibly a read error. J is TRBJ1-5 and V is TRBV19; D is perhaps TRBD1 (5 bases). CDR1 and CDR2 (germline): LNHDA, SQIVND (reference sequence). The CDR3 consists of 13 residues. The CDR3 DNA reads as TGTGCCAGTAGTTTGCAGGGCAAGCAGCCCCAGCATTTT. Translated, it gives CASSLQGKQPQHF. The full variable domain, in which reference TRBV19 and TRBJ1-5 provide the parts outside the CDR3, is DGGITQSPKYLFRKEGQNVTLSCEQNLNHDAMYWYRQDPGQGLRLIYYSQIVNDFQKGDIAEGYSVSREKKESFPLTVTSAQKNPTAFYLCASSLQGKQPQHFGDGTRLSIL.

This clone has only a few counts. The V call is TRBV7-2, the J call TRBJ1-2, with D tentatively TRBD1 (5 bases). CDR1 is SGHTA, CDR2 FQGNSA, per germline. The CDR3 extends over 12 amino acids. V lost 2 bases and J lost 5, with 6 bases in between. CDR3 DNA sequence: TGTGCCAGCAGCTTACAGGGATATGGCTACACCTTC. It encodes CASSLQGYGYTF. The whole variable domain, remainder taken from reference TRBV7-2 and TRBJ1-2, is GAGVSQSPSNKVTEKGKDVELRCDPISGHTALYWYRQSLGQGLEFLIYFQGNSAPDKSGLPSDRFSAERTGGSVSTLTIQRTQQEDSAVYLCASSLQGYGYTFGSGTRLTVV.

CDR3 residues: CASSVGRGQNSPLHF. The CDR3 DNA follows: TGTGCCAGCAGCGTTGGACGAGGGCAAAATTCACCCCTCCACTTT. The chain combines TRBV9 with TRBJ1-6, with D uncertain. Germline CDR1 and CDR2: SGDLS and YYNGEE. V was pared by 2 bases and J by 7 bases, with 13 bases between. The length of the CDR3 is 15 residues.

The V call is TRBV30, the J call TRBJ1-2, with D perhaps TRBD1 (5 bases). The CDR3 loop spans 16 amino acids. CDR1 and CDR2 from the germline V gene are GTSNPN and SVGIG (reference sequence). V was trimmed by 4 bases and J by 3 bases, leaving 21 bases between them. The CDR3 DNA is TGTGCCTGGATAAGGGACGGGAGCCCTATAGACTATGGCTACACCTTC. Its translation is CAWIRDGSPIDYGYTF.

The chain has TRBV2 and TRBJ2-2; 7 bases line up with TRBD2. The J segment lost 2 bases and the V segment lost 6 bases, leaving 9 bases of the junction unmatched. Germline-derived CDR1 and CDR2 are SNHLY and FYNNEI. The CDR3 is 16 residues long. The CDR3 is CASSQKGLINTGELFF. CDR3 in DNA: TGTGCCAGCAGCCAAAAGGGACTAATCAACACCGGGGAGCTGTTTTTT.

The rearrangement links TRBV27 to TRBJ2-2, with D possibly matching TRBD2 (7 bases). V lost 5 bases to trimming and J lost 5 bases, with 18 bases between them. Germline CDR1 reads MNHEY; CDR2 reads SMNVEV (reference sequence). The CDR3 is 16 amino acids. The CDR3 region is CASSPLVGGRTGELFF. The CDR3 region has the DNA TGTGCCAGCAGTCCCCTGGTGGGGGGGCGTACCGGGGAGCTGTTTTTT.

The V and J genes are TRBV30 and TRBJ2-2; TRBD1 is a possible D gene (6 bases). Per the germline V gene, CDR1 is GTSNPN and CDR2 is SVGIG (reference sequence). The CDR3 totals 16 residues. Trimming shortened V by 4 bases and J by 3 bases, and 18 bases separated the two germline ends. The CDR3 region has the DNA TGTGCCTGGACCTCCGGACAGTTGACTTACACCGGGGAGCTGTTTTTT. It specifies CAWTSGQLTYTGELFF. The entire variable domain, with the rest obtained from reference TRBV30 and TRBJ2-2, is as follows: SQTIHQWPATLVQPVGSPLSLECTVEGTSNPNLYWYRQAAGRGLQLLFYSVGIGQISSEVPQNLSASRPQDRQFILSSKKLLLSDSGFYLCAWTSGQLTYTGELFFGEGSRLTVL.

The gene calls are TRBV10-3 and TRBJ2-2; no clear D gene. Germline CDR1 is ENHRY and CDR2 is SYGVKD. Trimming left V 5 bases short and J 0 bases short, with 10 bases between. The CDR3 contains 15 residues. This CDR3 reads CAISPDTSNTGELFF. In DNA, the CDR3 is TGTGCCATCAGTCCCGACACCTCGAACACCGGGGAGCTGTTTTTT.

The J gene is TRBJ2-3, the V gene TRBV30, with TRBD1 matching over 7 bases. This CDR3 has 13 residues. Trimming cost V 7 bases and J 2 bases; bases outside gene matches: 6. Germline loops: CDR1 GTSNPN, CDR2 SVGIG (reference sequence). This CDR3 reads CALARGHTDTQYF. In DNA form, the CDR3 reads TGTGCCTTAGCGAGGGGGCACACAGATACGCAGTATTTT.

The chain is built from TRBV18 and TRBJ2-7; 15 bases match TRBD2. V shed 3 bases, J shed 4 bases, and the junction held 1 base outside the gene matches. This CDR3 is 15 amino acids long. Germline CDR1 reads KGHSH; CDR2 reads LQKENI. The CDR3 sequence: CASSPGLAGGYEQYF. CDR3 nucleotides: TGTGCCAGCTCACCTGGACTAGCGGGGGGGTACGAGCAGTACTTC.

The chain combines TRBV5-8 with TRBJ2-2, with D hard to call. Germline V CDR1 and CDR2: SGHTS, YDEGEE. This CDR3 is 17 amino acids long. The V end was cut by 4 bases, the J end by 0 bases, with 16 bases between. CDR3 in amino acids: CASSPFYGFANTGELFF. The CDR3 region has the DNA TGTGCCAGCAGCCCCTTTTACGGTTTCGCGAACACCGGGGAGCTGTTTTTT.

The chain joins TRBV6-4 to TRBJ2-1; D is unresolved. V was pared by 8 bases and J by 2 bases, with 16 bases between. Germline V gives CDR1 MRHNA, CDR2 SNTAGT. The CDR3 totals 15 residues. The DNA for the CDR3 is TGTGCCAGCTCACCCCGTCCCGAGACCTACAATGAGCAGTTCTTC. Translated: CASSPRPETYNEQFF.

The chain employs TRBV6-5 and TRBJ2-7, with D tentatively TRBD2 (6 bases). V was shortened by 8 bases and J by 12 bases, with 14 bases between the two germline ends. There are 10 residues in the CDR3. CDR1 is MNHEY, CDR2 SVGAGI, per germline. Here the CDR3 reads CASGDRGRYF. In DNA form, the CDR3 reads TGTGCCAGCGGGGATCGGGGGAGGTACTTC.